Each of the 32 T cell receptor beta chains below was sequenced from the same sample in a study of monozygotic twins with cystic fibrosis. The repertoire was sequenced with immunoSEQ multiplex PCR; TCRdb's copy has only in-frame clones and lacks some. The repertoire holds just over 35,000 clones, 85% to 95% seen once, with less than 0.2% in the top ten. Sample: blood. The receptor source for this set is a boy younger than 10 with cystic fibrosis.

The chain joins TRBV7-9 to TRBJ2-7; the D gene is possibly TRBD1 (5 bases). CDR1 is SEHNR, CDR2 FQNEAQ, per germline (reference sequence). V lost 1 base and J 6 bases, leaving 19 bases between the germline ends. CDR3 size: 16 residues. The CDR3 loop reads CASSLVPGQPSFEQYF. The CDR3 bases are TGTGCCAGCAGCTTAGTCCCAGGGCAGCCGAGTTTCGAGCAGTACTTC.

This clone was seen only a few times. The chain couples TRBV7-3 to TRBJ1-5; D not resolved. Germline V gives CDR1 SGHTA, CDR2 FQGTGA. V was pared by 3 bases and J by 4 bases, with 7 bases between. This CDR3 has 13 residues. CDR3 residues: CASSFGGNQPQHF. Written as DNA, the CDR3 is TGTGCCAGCAGCTTCGGAGGGAATCAGCCCCAGCATTTT.

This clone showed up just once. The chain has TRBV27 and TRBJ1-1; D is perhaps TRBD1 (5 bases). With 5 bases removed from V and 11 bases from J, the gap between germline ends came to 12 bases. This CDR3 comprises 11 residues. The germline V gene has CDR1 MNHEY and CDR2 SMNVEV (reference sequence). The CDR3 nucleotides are TGTGCCAGCAGTGCAGGGACGGCTGCTTTCTTT. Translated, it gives CASSAGTAAFF.

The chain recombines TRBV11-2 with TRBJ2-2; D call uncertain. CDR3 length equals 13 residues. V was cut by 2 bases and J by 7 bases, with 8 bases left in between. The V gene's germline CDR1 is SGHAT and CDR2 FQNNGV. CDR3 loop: CASSLTGVGELFF. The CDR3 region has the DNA TGTGCCAGCAGCTTAACGGGCGTCGGGGAGCTGTTTTTT.

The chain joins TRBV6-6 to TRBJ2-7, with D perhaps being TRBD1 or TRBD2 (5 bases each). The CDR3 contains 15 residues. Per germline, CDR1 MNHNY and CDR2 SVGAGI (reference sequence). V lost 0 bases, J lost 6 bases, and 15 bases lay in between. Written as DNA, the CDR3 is TGTGCCAGCAGTTACTCCGCGGACACGGGAATCGAGCAGTACTTC. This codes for CASSYSADTGIEQYF.

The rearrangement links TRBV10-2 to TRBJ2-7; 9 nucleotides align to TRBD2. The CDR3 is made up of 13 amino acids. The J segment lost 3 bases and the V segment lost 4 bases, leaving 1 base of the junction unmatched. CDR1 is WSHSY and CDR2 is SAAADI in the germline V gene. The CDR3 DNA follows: TGCGCCAGCAGTGGCGGGGGGGACTACGAGCAGTACTTC. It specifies CASSGGGDYEQYF.

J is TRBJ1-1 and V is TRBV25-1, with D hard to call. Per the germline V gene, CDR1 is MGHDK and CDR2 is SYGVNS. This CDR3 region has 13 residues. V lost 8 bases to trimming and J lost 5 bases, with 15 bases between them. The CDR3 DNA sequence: TGTGCCAGCTCCGAAGCCGGGCGGACTGAAGCTTTCTTT. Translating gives CASSEAGRTEAFF.

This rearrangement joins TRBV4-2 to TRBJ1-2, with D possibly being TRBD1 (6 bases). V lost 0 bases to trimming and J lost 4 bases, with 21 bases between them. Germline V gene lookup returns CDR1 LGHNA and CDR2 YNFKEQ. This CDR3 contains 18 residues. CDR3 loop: CASSQDLAGRGSSYGYTF. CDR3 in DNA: TGTGCCAGCAGCCAAGATTTGGCGGGAAGGGGGTCGTCCTATGGCTACACCTTC.

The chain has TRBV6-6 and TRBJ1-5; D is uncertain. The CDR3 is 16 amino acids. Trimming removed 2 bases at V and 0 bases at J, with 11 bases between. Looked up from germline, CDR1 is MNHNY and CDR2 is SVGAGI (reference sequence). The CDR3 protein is CASSYPGLYSNQPQHF. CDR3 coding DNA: TGTGCCAGCAGTTACCCGGGGTTGTATAGCAATCAGCCCCAGCATTTT.

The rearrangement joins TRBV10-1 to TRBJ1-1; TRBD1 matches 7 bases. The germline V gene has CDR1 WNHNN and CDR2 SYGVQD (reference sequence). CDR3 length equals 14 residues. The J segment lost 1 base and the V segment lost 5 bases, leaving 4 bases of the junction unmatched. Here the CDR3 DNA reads TGCGCCAGCAGTTACAGGGGAGGGAACACTGAAGCTTTCTTT. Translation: CASSYRGGNTEAFF.

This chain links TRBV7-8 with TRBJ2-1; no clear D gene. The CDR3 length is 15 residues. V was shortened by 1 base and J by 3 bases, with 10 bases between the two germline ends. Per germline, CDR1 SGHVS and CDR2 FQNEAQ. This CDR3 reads CASSLVELGYNEQFF. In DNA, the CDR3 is TGTGCCAGCAGCTTAGTCGAGTTGGGCTACAATGAGCAGTTCTTC.

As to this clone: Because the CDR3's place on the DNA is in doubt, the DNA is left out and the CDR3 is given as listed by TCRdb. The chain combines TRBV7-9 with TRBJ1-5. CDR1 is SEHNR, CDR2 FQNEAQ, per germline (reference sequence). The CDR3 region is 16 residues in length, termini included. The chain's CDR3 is CASSSSLGMSNQPQHF.

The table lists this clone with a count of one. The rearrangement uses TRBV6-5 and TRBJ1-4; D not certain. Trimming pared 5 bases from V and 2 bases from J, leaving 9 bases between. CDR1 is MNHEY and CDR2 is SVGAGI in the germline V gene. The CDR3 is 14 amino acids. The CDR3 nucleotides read TGTGCCAGCAGTAGTGTCGGGACTAATGAAAAACTGTTTTTT. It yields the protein CASSSVGTNEKLFF.

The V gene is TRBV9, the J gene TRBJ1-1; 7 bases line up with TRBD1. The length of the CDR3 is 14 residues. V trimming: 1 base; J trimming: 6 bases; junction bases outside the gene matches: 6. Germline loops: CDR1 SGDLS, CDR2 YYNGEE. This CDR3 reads CASSVFWQGAEAFF. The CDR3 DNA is TGTGCCAGCAGCGTATTCTGGCAGGGGGCTGAAGCTTTCTTT.

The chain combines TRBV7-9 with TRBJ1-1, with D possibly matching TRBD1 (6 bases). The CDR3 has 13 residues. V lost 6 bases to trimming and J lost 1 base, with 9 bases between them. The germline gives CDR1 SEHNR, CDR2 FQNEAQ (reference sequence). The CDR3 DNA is TGTGCCAGCAGGGGGACACCGAACACTGAAGCTTTCTTT. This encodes CASRGTPNTEAFF.

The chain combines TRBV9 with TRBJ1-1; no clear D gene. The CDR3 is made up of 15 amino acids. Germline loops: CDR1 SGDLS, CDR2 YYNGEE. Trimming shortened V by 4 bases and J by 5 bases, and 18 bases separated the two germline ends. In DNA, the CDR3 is TGTGCCAGCAGCCAAGCTCGTGGTGCTGGAACTGAAGCTTTCTTT. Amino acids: CASSQARGAGTEAFF.

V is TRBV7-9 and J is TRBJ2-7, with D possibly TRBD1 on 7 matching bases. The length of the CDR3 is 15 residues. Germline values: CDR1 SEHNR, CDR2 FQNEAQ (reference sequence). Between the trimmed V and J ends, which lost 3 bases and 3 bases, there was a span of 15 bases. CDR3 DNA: TGTGCCAGCAGCTTGATAGACAGGGAGGACTACGAGCAGTACTTC. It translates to CASSLIDREDYEQYF. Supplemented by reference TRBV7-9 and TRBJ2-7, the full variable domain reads DTGVSQNPRHKITKRGQNVTFRCDPISEHNRLYWYRQTLGQGPEFLTYFQNEAQLEKSRLLSDRFSAERPKGSFSTLEIQRTEQGDSAMYLCASSLIDREDYEQYFGPGTRLTVT.

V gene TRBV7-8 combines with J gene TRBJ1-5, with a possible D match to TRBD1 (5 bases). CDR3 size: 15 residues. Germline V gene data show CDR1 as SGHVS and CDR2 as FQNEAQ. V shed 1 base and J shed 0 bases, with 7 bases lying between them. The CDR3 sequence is CASSLEDTSNQPQHF. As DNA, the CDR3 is TGTGCCAGCAGCTTAGAGGACACTAGCAATCAGCCCCAGCATTTT. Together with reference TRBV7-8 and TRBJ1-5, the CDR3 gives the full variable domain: GAGVSQSPRYKVAKRGQDVALRCDPISGHVSLFWYQQALGQGPEFLTYFQNEAQLDKSGLPSDRFFAERPEGSVSTLKIQRTQQEDSAVYLCASSLEDTSNQPQHFGDGTRLSIL.

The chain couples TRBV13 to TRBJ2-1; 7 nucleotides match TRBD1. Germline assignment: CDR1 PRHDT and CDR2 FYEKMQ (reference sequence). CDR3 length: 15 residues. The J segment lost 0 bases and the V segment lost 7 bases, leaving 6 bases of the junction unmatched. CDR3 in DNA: TGTGCCAGCATAGACAGGGCGAGCTCCTACAATGAGCAGTTCTTC. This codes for CASIDRASSYNEQFF.

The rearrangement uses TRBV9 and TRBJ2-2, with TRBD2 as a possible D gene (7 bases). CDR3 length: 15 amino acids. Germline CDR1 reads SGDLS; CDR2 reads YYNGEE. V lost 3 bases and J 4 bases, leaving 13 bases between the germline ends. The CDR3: CASSAEGGTTGELFF. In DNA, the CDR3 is TGTGCCAGCAGCGCGGAGGGGGGGACCACCGGGGAGCTGTTTTTT.

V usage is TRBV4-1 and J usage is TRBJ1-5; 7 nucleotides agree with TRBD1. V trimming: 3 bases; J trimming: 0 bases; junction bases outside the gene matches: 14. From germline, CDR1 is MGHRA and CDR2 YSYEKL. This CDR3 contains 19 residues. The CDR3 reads CASSHAAGGTLYSNQPQHF. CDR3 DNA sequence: TGCGCCAGCAGCCATGCCGCAGGGGGGACCCTTTATAGCAATCAGCCCCAGCATTTT.

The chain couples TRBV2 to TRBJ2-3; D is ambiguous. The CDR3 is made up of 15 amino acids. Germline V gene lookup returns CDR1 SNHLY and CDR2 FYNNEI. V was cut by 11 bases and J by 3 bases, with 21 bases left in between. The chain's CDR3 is CAVRRAQGLTDTQYF. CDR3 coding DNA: TGTGCCGTCCGCCGGGCCCAAGGGTTAACAGATACGCAGTATTTT.

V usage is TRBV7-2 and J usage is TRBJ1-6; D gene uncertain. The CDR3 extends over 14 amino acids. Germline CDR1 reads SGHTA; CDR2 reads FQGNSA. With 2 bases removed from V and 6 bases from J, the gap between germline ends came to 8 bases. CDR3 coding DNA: TGTGCCAGCAGCTTACAGGATGTTAATTCACCCCTCCACTTT. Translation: CASSLQDVNSPLHF.

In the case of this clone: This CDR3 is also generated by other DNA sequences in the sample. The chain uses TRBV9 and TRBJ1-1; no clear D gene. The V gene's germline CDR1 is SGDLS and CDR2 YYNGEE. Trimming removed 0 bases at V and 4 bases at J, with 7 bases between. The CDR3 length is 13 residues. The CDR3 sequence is CASSVGGSTEAFF. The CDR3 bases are TGTGCCAGCAGCGTAGGGGGTAGCACTGAAGCTTTCTTT.

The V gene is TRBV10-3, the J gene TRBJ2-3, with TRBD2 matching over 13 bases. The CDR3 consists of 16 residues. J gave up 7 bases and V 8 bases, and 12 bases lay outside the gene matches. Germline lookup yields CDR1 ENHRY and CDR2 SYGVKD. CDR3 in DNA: TGTGCCATCTCTTACTCGACTAGCGGGGGGACAAATACGCAGTATTTT. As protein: CAISYSTSGGTNTQYF.

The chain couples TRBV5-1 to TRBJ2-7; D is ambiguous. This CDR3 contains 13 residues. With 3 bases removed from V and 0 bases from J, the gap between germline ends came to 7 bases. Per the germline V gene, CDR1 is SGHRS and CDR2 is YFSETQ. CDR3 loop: CASSSPPSYEQYF. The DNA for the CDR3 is TGCGCCAGCAGCTCCCCCCCCTCCTACGAGCAGTACTTC.

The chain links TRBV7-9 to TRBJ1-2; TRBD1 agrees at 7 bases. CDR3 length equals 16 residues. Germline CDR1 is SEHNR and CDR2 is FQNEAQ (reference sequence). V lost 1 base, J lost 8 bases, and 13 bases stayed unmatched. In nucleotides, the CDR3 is TGTGCCAGCAGCTTAGAAACCCCAGGGGGTCAAGGAGGCTACACCTTC. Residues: CASSLETPGGQGGYTF.

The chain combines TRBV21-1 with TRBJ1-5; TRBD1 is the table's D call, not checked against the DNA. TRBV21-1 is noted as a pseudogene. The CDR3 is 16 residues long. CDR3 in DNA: TGTGCCAGCAGCGACAAGTCTACAGGGGATGGTCAGCCCCAGCATTTT. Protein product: CASSDKSTGDGQPQHF.

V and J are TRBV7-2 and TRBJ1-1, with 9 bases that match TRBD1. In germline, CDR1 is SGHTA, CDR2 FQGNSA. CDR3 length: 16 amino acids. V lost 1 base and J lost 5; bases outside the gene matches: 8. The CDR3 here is CASSLGDRVERTEAFF. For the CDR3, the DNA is TGTGCCAGCAGCTTAGGGGACAGGGTTGAAAGAACTGAAGCTTTCTTT.

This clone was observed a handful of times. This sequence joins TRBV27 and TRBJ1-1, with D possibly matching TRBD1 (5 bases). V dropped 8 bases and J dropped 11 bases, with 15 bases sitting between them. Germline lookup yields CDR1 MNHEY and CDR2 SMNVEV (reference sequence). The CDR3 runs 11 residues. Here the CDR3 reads CASSTGREAFF. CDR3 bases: TGTGCCAGCTCTACAGGCCGGGAGGCTTTCTTT.

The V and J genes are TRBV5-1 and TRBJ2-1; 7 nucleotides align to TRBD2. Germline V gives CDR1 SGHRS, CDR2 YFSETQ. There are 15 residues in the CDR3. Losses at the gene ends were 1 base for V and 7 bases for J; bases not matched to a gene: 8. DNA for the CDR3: TGCGCCAGCAGCTTGAATGGCGGGGGAAGAAATGAGCAGTTCTTC. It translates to CASSLNGGGRNEQFF.

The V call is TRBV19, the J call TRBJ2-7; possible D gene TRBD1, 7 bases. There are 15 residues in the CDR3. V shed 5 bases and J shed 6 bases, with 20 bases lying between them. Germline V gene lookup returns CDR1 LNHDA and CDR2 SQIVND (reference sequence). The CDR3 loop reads CASSVLSGQEGEQYF. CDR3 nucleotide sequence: TGTGCCAGTAGTGTCTTATCCGGACAGGAGGGCGAGCAGTACTTC.